One sample yielded the 26 T cell receptor beta chains listed below, sequenced in a study of PD-1 blockade in classical Hodgkin lymphoma. The data were produced by immunoSEQ multiplex PCR, yet TCRdb's version contains in-frame clones alone and is incomplete. The table includes about 30,000 clones, 71% detected once. Every patient was affected by relapse after autologous stem cell transplantation, while exposure to brentuximab vedotin was not uniform. The source material was peripheral blood mononuclear cells (PBMCs), sampled before the second cycle of nivolumab. Receptors were obtained from a human donor with classical Hodgkin lymphoma.

The rearrangement links TRBV7-6 to TRBJ2-3; 11 nucleotides align to TRBD2. The CDR3 is made up of 17 amino acids. Looked up from germline, CDR1 is SGHVS and CDR2 is FNYEAQ. Germline trimming cut 1 base from V and 6 bases from J; bases unmatched to any gene: 9. CDR3 loop: CASSLVGSGGAWDTQYF. Here the CDR3 DNA reads TGTGCCAGCAGCTTAGTAGGTAGCGGGGGGGCCTGGGATACGCAGTATTTT.

V and J are TRBV6-6 and TRBJ2-5; D gene uncertain. V gave up 5 bases and J gave up 4 bases, with 11 bases separating them. The CDR3 length is 13 residues. In germline, CDR1 is MNHNY, CDR2 SVGAGI (reference sequence). The CDR3 DNA follows: TGTGCCAGCAGTGACACCTTCGGAGAGACCCAGTACTTC. Amino acid sequence: CASSDTFGETQYF.

This chain links TRBV6-6 with TRBJ1-1; D ambiguous. The CDR3 length is 14 residues. V was pared by 6 bases and J by 7 bases, with 18 bases between. Germline V gene sequence: CDR1 MNHNY, CDR2 SVGAGI (reference sequence). CDR3: CASSSAGMSREAFF. CDR3 sequence (DNA): TGTGCCAGCAGCAGCGCGGGTATGTCGCGTGAAGCTTTCTTT.

J is TRBJ1-2 and V is TRBV6-5; D is unclear. The V gene lost 0 bases and the J gene lost 5 bases, with 10 bases spanning the gap. The CDR3 length is 14 residues. CDR1 is MNHEY and CDR2 is SVGAGI in the germline V gene. The CDR3: CASSYSTSGYGYTF. CDR3 DNA sequence: TGTGCCAGCAGTTACTCGACTTCCGGATATGGCTACACCTTC.

The rearrangement links TRBV10-3 to TRBJ1-1, with D possibly TRBD1 on 6 matching bases. CDR3 length: 15 residues. Trimming took off 4 bases at V and 0 bases at J, with 12 bases between the two ends. Germline V CDR1 and CDR2: ENHRY, SYGVKD. The CDR3 region has the DNA TGTGCCATCAGTGTAACGGGGGCGATGAACACTGAAGCTTTCTTT. Amino acid sequence: CAISVTGAMNTEAFF.

This chain joins TRBV2 and TRBJ1-1; 7 bases align to TRBD1. Germline assignment: CDR1 SNHLY and CDR2 FYNNEI. The CDR3 length is 14 residues. V lost 7 bases to trimming and J lost 7 bases; unmatched junction nucleotides: 12. The CDR3 sequence is CASNTGQGESEAFF. DNA of the CDR3: TGTGCCAGCAACACAGGGCAGGGGGAAAGTGAAGCTTTCTTT.

This clone has more than one count but fewer than ten. This sequence joins TRBV2 and TRBJ2-5, with D unresolved. CDR1 is SNHLY, CDR2 FYNNEI, per germline. The V end was cut by 0 bases, the J end by 2 bases, with 7 bases between. CDR3 length: 14 residues. The CDR3 loop is CASSEARVQETQYF. CDR3 in DNA: TGTGCCAGCAGTGAAGCAAGGGTGCAAGAGACCCAGTACTTC.

The V call is TRBV5-8, the J call TRBJ1-2; D uncertain. V was pared by 0 bases and J by 8 bases, with 8 bases between. CDR1 and CDR2 from the germline V gene are SGHTS and YDEGEE. The CDR3 has 12 amino acids. CDR3 protein: CASSLEPWGYTF. The CDR3 bases are TGTGCCAGCAGCTTGGAGCCCTGGGGCTACACCTTC. The full variable domain, rest sourced from reference TRBV5-8 and TRBJ1-2, is EAGVTQSPTHLIKTRGQQATLRCSPISGHTSVYWYQQALGLGLQFLLWYDEGEERNRGNFPPRFSGRQFPNYSSELNVNALELEDSALYLCASSLEPWGYTFGSGTRLTVV.

This clone was seen only a few times. The chain employs TRBV5-5 and TRBJ2-7; 8 bases match TRBD1. V trimming: 3 bases; J trimming: 1 base; junction bases outside the gene matches: 6. This CDR3 is built from 15 residues. The germline gives CDR1 SGHKS, CDR2 YYEKEE (reference sequence). The CDR3 bases are TGTGCCAGCAGCTCCGCAGGACAGGGATCCTACGAGCAGTACTTC. Translation gives CASSSAGQGSYEQYF.

This clone was seen a few times. The gene calls are TRBV12-5 and TRBJ1-1; 8 bases map to TRBD1. V was clipped by 4 bases and J by 6 bases; unmatched bases: 19. Per germline, CDR1 LGHNT and CDR2 FRNRAP. The CDR3 extends over 18 amino acids. The CDR3 DNA reads as TGTGCTAGTGGTTGGGAAAGGGACAGGTCTACTTTGGGGGCTGAAGCTTTCTTT. Its protein is CASGWERDRSTLGAEAFF.

The chain links TRBV7-9 to TRBJ2-3, with D tentatively TRBD2 (5 bases). V lost 8 bases and J lost 5, with 5 bases in between. The CDR3 is 10 amino acids. Germline values: CDR1 SEHNR, CDR2 FQNEAQ (reference sequence). The CDR3 DNA reads as TGTGCCAGCGAGGGAGATACGCAGTATTTT. This codes for CASEGDTQYF.

The gene calls are TRBV20-1 and TRBJ1-1; D remains ambiguous. V was clipped by 1 base and J by 5 bases, with 5 bases between them. Germline CDR1 is DFQATT and CDR2 is SNEGSKA (reference sequence). The CDR3 covers 11 residues. In DNA form, the CDR3 reads TGCAGTGCTAGAGTGGGGACTGAAGCTTTCTTT. Protein: CSARVGTEAFF.

The CDR3: CATSRDSFGVEEKLFF. For the CDR3, the DNA is TGTGCCACCAGCAGAGATAGCTTCGGGGTGGAGGAAAAACTGTTTTTT. The chain has TRBV15 and TRBJ1-4; D remains ambiguous. The germline V and J ends were trimmed by 0 bases and 8 bases, with 16 bases remaining between them. The CDR3 is made up of 16 amino acids. CDR1 and CDR2 (germline): LNHNV, YYDKDF (reference sequence).

This chain connects TRBV29-1 to TRBJ1-4, with D hard to call. The germline gives CDR1 SQVTM, CDR2 ANQGSEA. This CDR3 contains 13 residues. The germline V and J ends were trimmed by 7 bases and 12 bases, with 21 bases remaining between them. The CDR3 is CSARHSLLGELFF. The CDR3 nucleotides are TGCAGCGCTCGCCACAGCCTTTTGGGAGAACTGTTTTTT.

The chain employs TRBV5-4 and TRBJ1-1, with D unresolved. The V end lost 4 bases, the J end lost 6 bases, and 16 bases lay between the germline ends. There are 14 residues in the CDR3. CDR1 is SGHNT, CDR2 YYREEE, per germline (reference sequence). CDR3: CASSLSLGDAEAFF. In nucleotides, the CDR3 is TGTGCCAGCAGCCTATCTCTGGGAGACGCTGAAGCTTTCTTT.

The CDR3 DNA reads as TGTGCCAGCACGGGGGGCGAAGGGCAGTACTTC. Protein: CASTGGEGQYF. The J gene is TRBJ2-7, the V gene TRBV2; D is perhaps TRBD2 (7 bases). Trimming took off 7 bases at V and 9 bases at J, with 13 bases between the two ends. This CDR3 is 11 amino acids long. Germline V gene lookup returns CDR1 SNHLY and CDR2 FYNNEI.

The chain combines TRBV6-5 with TRBJ2-7; tentative D call: TRBD2 (6 bases). Per the germline V gene, CDR1 is MNHEY and CDR2 is SVGAGI. The CDR3 covers 14 residues. V was clipped by 4 bases and J by 2 bases, with 12 bases between them. CDR3 coding DNA: TGTGCCAGCAGTTCTATCGGGAGCACCTACGAGCAGTACTTC. It encodes CASSSIGSTYEQYF.

This clone was counted between two and nine times. The J gene is TRBJ2-5, the V gene TRBV4-3; D might be TRBD2 (6 bases). Deletions cut 1 base from V and 5 bases from J, with 14 bases between. CDR3 length: 15 residues. Germline loops: CDR1 LGHNA, CDR2 YSLEER. CDR3 DNA: TGCGCCAGCAGCCAAGTCTCGGGGGTTTGGGAGACCCAGTACTTC. This sequence encodes CASSQVSGVWETQYF.

This chain links TRBV5-1 with TRBJ2-2, with 10 bases identical to TRBD2. CDR3 size: 18 residues. Germline V gives CDR1 SGHRS, CDR2 YFSETQ. Germline trimming cut 0 bases from V and 0 bases from J; bases unmatched to any gene: 5. CDR3 sequence reads: CASSLAPSGGANTGELFF. CDR3 nucleotides: TGCGCCAGCAGCTTGGCCCCTAGCGGGGGAGCGAACACCGGGGAGCTGTTTTTT.

This clone was seen more than once but under ten times. This chain links TRBV19 with TRBJ1-4, with 7 bases identical to TRBD1. Unmatched junction bases numbered 4, after V lost 4 bases and J lost 8 bases. Germline loops: CDR1 LNHDA, CDR2 SQIVND (reference sequence). The CDR3 spans 13 residues. This CDR3 is CASSNRGKEKLFF. CDR3 DNA sequence: TGTGCCAGTAGTAACAGGGGCAAGGAAAAACTGTTTTTT. Full variable domain (rest looked up from reference TRBV19 and TRBJ1-4): DGGITQSPKYLFRKEGQNVTLSCEQNLNHDAMYWYRQDPGQGLRLIYYSQIVNDFQKGDIAEGYSVSREKKESFPLTVTSAQKNPTAFYLCASSNRGKEKLFFGSGTQLSVL.

The rearrangement links TRBV7-9 to TRBJ2-1; D ambiguous. The CDR3 totals 16 residues. CDR1 and CDR2 from the germline V gene are SEHNR and FQNEAQ (reference sequence). V shed 4 bases and J shed 3 bases, with 16 bases lying between them. In DNA form, the CDR3 reads TGTGCCAGCAGCTCAACTGCACGTCACAACTACAATGAGCAGTTCTTC. This sequence encodes CASSSTARHNYNEQFF.

This clone was counted a single time. The rearrangement joins TRBV7-3 to TRBJ2-5; no definite D call. Germline-derived CDR1 and CDR2 are SGHTA and FQGTGA. The CDR3 spans 13 residues. Trimming shortened V by 3 bases and J by 4 bases, and 9 bases separated the two germline ends. CDR3 nucleotide sequence: TGTGCCAGCAGCTTGGTGACGGGAGAGACCCAGTACTTC. This sequence encodes CASSLVTGETQYF.

The V gene is TRBV5-1, the J gene TRBJ2-1; TRBD2 is a possible D gene (5 bases). The V end lost 5 bases, the J end lost 6 bases, and 12 bases lay between the germline ends. The CDR3 consists of 13 residues. In germline, CDR1 is SGHRS, CDR2 YFSETQ. Written as DNA, the CDR3 is TGCGCCAGCAGTTTAGAGGGATTCAATGAGCAGTTCTTC. This sequence encodes CASSLEGFNEQFF.

The V gene is TRBV15, the J gene TRBJ2-1; TRBD2 is a possible D gene (5 bases). Germline loops: CDR1 LNHNV, CDR2 YYDKDF (reference sequence). Trimming cost V 3 bases and J 0 bases, with 9 bases left between them. The CDR3 totals 15 residues. This CDR3 reads CATSSRDTSYNEQFF. CDR3 sequence (DNA): TGTGCCACCAGCAGCCGGGATACCTCCTACAATGAGCAGTTCTTC.

The chain is built from TRBV4-3 and TRBJ1-5; no reliable D call. This CDR3 spans 14 amino acids. Between the trimmed V and J ends, which lost 1 base and 4 bases, there was a span of 8 bases. Germline values: CDR1 LGHNA, CDR2 YSLEER. CDR3 DNA sequence: TGCGCCAGCAGCCAAGGGACCGCTAATCAGCCCCAGCATTTT. This codes for CASSQGTANQPQHF.

V gene TRBV5-6 combines with J gene TRBJ1-3, with D tentatively TRBD1 (5 bases). The CDR3 is 14 residues long. V shed 2 bases and J shed 1 base, with 7 bases lying between them. The germline V gene encodes CDR1 SGHDT and CDR2 YYEEEE. The CDR3 reads CASSFGQSGNTIYF. The CDR3 DNA reads TGTGCCAGCAGCTTCGGACAATCTGGAAACACCATATATTTT.